This T cell receptor (beta chain) was sequenced for a study of T cells after yellow fever vaccination. Study-wide background: SMART-Seq v4 Ultra Low Input prepared libraries from low-cell fractions. Study conclusions and caveats: Some clonotypes were seen in both the CD4 and the CD8 compartments. These made up a small share and likely arose from convergent recombination. Subsequent to the booster, the majority of primary-vaccination clones reappeared (under 98% CD4, 88% CD8).

5'RACE template switching produced TCR cDNA carrying a universal primer site and UMIs. MiXCR was run by TCRdb on the 5' RACE reads, yielding one entry per CDR3 protein. The sample lists a few hundred thousand distinct CDR3 sequences, roughly 5% occurring once. Trimming cost V 7 bases and J 5 bases, with 14 bases left between them. The CDR3 has 13 residues. Germline V gene lookup returns CDR1 MNHNS and CDR2 SASEGT. This clonotype was detected only a few times. Its antigen is not identified. This material consisted of CD4+ T cells sorted from PBMCs, taken on the day of the yellow fever booster vaccination. The clonotype was recovered from a young man who received the YFV17D yellow fever vaccine. This chain connects TRBV6-1 to TRBJ1-1; possibly TRBD1 for D (5 bases). The CDR3 here is CASIWEQATEAFF. The CDR3 DNA reads as TGTGCCAGCATCTGGGAACAGGCAACTGAAGCTTTCTTT.